This TCR beta chain came from a study of blood T cell repertoires in COVID-19. Clones were read by immunoSEQ multiplex PCR, and TCRdb kept only the in-frame ones, dropping some. The sample lists fewer than 250,000 clones, 92% occurring once. The germline gives CDR1 SGHDT, CDR2 YYEEEE. V lost 1 base, J lost 12 bases, and 19 bases lay in between. The CDR3 spans 14 residues. The sequence derives from a man in his thirties or forties with acute or convalescent COVID-19. The source material was peripheral blood. The J gene is TRBJ1-1, the V gene TRBV5-6; D uncertain. This CDR3 is CASSLFQLSDGTFF. The CDR3 nucleotides read TGTGCCAGCAGCTTGTTCCAGTTGTCGGACGGGACTTTCTTT.